The present T cell receptor (beta chain) was sequenced within a study of T cell responses to AZD1222 COVID-19 vaccine. Study observations and caveats: AZD1222 recipients seropositive at baseline numbered only 6 or 7. Epitopes outside B.1.351 and B.1.1.7 mutated regions reportedly drew nearly half of spike TCRs. The donor cohort was predominantly white British with a female majority, and clonal diversity may have been underestimated.

On this clone itself: What it binds is not known.

Libraries were prepared by immunoSEQ multiplex PCR; TCRdb keeps only in-frame clonotypes and omits some of them. Here the sample spans 140,000 to 150,000 clones, 91% being singletons. The germline CDR1 and CDR2 sequences are LGHNA and YNFKEQ. The CDR3 contains 16 residues. Trimming left V 0 bases short and J 8 bases short, with 16 bases between. The sample here was peripheral blood, taken on day 0 of AZD1222 vaccination. The chain has TRBV4-2 and TRBJ1-4; D gene uncertain. The source is an adult in good health. The CDR3 coding sequence is TGTGCCAGCAGCCAAGATCGGGCCCCAACCGGGGAAAAACTGTTTTTT. The encoded protein is CASSQDRAPTGEKLFF.